The next 7 T cell receptor beta chains were all read from a single sample in a study of T cells in Graves' hyperthyroidism and ophthalmopathy (dated by TCRdb to the late 2010s). Library prep was done by multiplex PCR. Instrument on record: Illumina HiSeq 2000. TCR beta CDR3 regions were amplified from RNA transcripts. The TCR CDR3 was subjected to a first round of RT-PCR using the HTBI primer set and the Qiagen OneStep RT-PCR kit. TCRdb's own reprocessing of the public reads used fastp at Q25 and MiXCR and kept productive beta chains. Records with the same CDR3 protein are collapsed into one entry carrying the most frequent genes and DNA. This sample lists approximately 420,000 distinct CDR3 sequences; around 13% were detected once. Around 5.3% of the sample rests with the top ten. The sequenced material came from blood. The receptor source for this set is a woman between 18 and 29 years old with Graves' hyperthyroidism.

This clonotype was detected a few times. The chain recombines TRBV12-3 or TRBV12-4 with TRBJ1-1; 8 positions match TRBD1. V was pared by 2 bases and J by 12 bases, with 5 bases of the junction left unmatched. The CDR3 sequence is 12 residues long. The CDR3 DNA sequence: TGTGCCAGCAGTTTATTGACAGGGGTATCTTTCTTT. Translating it yields CASSLLTGVSFF.

This clonotype was detected only a few times. J is TRBJ1-6 and V is TRBV10-3; a possible D gene is TRBD1 (5 bases). The CDR3 contains 15 residues. Per germline, CDR1 ENHRY and CDR2 SYGVKD. V lost 1 base and J 10 bases, leaving 14 bases between the germline ends. CDR3 protein: CAISELTGGGSPLHF. As DNA, the CDR3 is TGTGCCATCAGTGAGTTGACGGGGGGAGGATCACCCCTCCACTTT.

This chain uses TRBV20-1 with TRBJ1-5; D is uncertain. This CDR3 comprises 15 residues. The germline CDR1 and CDR2 sequences are DFQATT and SNEGSKA (reference sequence). The V and J ends lost 3 bases and 2 bases respectively, with 14 bases between them. The CDR3 sequence is CSASRKEYGNQPQHF. CDR3 coding DNA: TGCAGTGCTAGCCGTAAAGAGTATGGCAATCAGCCCCAGCATTTT.

This clonotype was observed at least ten times. The V gene is TRBV7-8, the J gene TRBJ1-5, with D perhaps TRBD1 (6 bases). This CDR3 has 17 amino acids. Trimming left V 0 bases short and J 6 bases short, with 18 bases between. The germline gives CDR1 SGHVS, CDR2 FQNEAQ. The DNA for the CDR3 is TGTGCCAGCAGCTTAGCGAAAGTAACAGGGTTTTTTCAGCCCCAGCATTTT. Translated: CASSLAKVTGFFQPQHF.

This clonotype was detected many times. The chain combines TRBV11-1 with TRBJ2-2, with 13 bases aligning to TRBD2. J was trimmed by 5 bases and V by 5 bases; bases with no gene match: 14. Germline CDR1 reads SGHAT; CDR2 reads FQDESV (reference sequence). The CDR3 is made up of 19 amino acids. DNA of the CDR3: TGTGCCAGCAGCCCTGGACTAGCGGGAGCCCAAGGAGGGACCGGGGAGCTGTTTTTT. Translated: CASSPGLAGAQGGTGELFF.

The table lists this clonotype with many counts. The chain combines TRBV6-1 with TRBJ2-1; 14 bases agree with TRBD2. Germline V gene lookup returns CDR1 MNHNS and CDR2 SASEGT. V trimming: 6 bases; J trimming: 9 bases; junction bases outside the gene matches: 1. CDR3 length equals 13 residues. This CDR3 is CASSGTSGGEQFF. The CDR3, as DNA: TGTGCCAGCAGCGGGACTAGCGGGGGTGAGCAGTTCTTC.

The count of this clonotype is one. The V and J genes are TRBV2 and TRBJ1-6; 7 bases line up with TRBD1. From germline, CDR1 is SNHLY and CDR2 FYNNEI. This CDR3 is built from 13 residues. Germline trimming cut 8 bases from V and 9 bases from J; bases unmatched to any gene: 7. The CDR3 DNA follows: TGTGCCAGCGTGGGACAGTCTTCTTCACCCCTCCACTTT. Protein product: CASVGQSSSPLHF.